Listed below are T cell receptor beta chains from one sample, sequenced in a study of T cells in Graves' hyperthyroidism and ophthalmopathy. Each CDR3 protein gets one entry after TCRdb re-called the multiplex PCR reads with MiXCR. The sample includes around 700,000 distinct CDR3 sequences, under 20% seen only once; the top ten take roughly 17%. Source material: blood. Receptors were obtained from a woman between 50 and 59 years old with Graves' hyperthyroidism that later progressed to Graves' ophthalmopathy. The CDR3 runs from the conserved cysteine through the conserved F or W. Fields, in order: V gene, clone size, D gene, J gene, CDR3 DNA, CDR3 protein. D genes are given only for firm matches. Size tells how often a clone was seen (once, few, many) or the class of an expanded clone, and some rows leave it out.

V gene: TRBV10-3; clone size: few; D gene: NA; J gene: TRBJ1-1; CDR3 DNA: TGTGCCATCAGTTCCGAGATGAACACTGAAGCTTTCTTT; CDR3 protein: CAISSEMNTEAFF
V gene: TRBV11-2; clone size: many; D gene: NA; J gene: TRBJ2-1; CDR3 DNA: TGTGCCAGCAGCTACAACAGAGACAATGAGCAGTTCTTC; CDR3 protein: CASSYNRDNEQFF
V gene: TRBV2; clone size: NA; D gene: NA; J gene: TRBJ2-7; CDR3 DNA: TGTGCCAGCAGTGAAAAAAGGCAGGGTTTCAACGAGCAGTACTTC; CDR3 protein: CASSEKRQGFNEQYF
V gene: TRBV7-7; clone size: many; D gene: TRBD2; J gene: TRBJ2-7; CDR3 DNA: TGTGCTAGCAGCGCGACTAGCGGGGTAGCTGACGAGCAGTACTTC; CDR3 protein: CASSATSGVADEQYF
V gene: TRBV3-1; clone size: many; D gene: TRBD1; J gene: TRBJ1-5; CDR3 DNA: TGTGCCAGCAGCCAAAGCTGGGACAGACGCAATCAGCCCCAGCATTTT; CDR3 protein: CASSQSWDRRNQPQHF
V gene: TRBV5-6; clone size: many; D gene: NA; J gene: TRBJ2-5; CDR3 DNA: TGTGCCAGCAGCTTGGCCGATGGAACTGAGACCCAGTACTTC; CDR3 protein: CASSLADGTETQYF
V gene: TRBV6-2/TRBV6-3; clone size: few; D gene: TRBD1; J gene: TRBJ1-2; CDR3 DNA: TGTGCCAGCAGTTACGGGACAGGCGGTGGGGGGGGCTACACCTTC; CDR3 protein: CASSYGTGGGGGYTF
V gene: TRBV30; clone size: many; D gene: NA; J gene: TRBJ2-1; CDR3 DNA: TGTGCCTGGACCCGGGGCGTCTACAATGAGCAGTTCTTC; CDR3 protein: CAWTRGVYNEQFF
V gene: TRBV11-3; clone size: NA; D gene: TRBD2; J gene: TRBJ2-1; CDR3 DNA: TGTGCCAGCAGCAGACTAGCGAGTTACAATGAGCAGTTCTTC; CDR3 protein: CASSRLASYNEQFF
V gene: TRBV9; clone size: NA; D gene: TRBD2; J gene: TRBJ2-1; CDR3 DNA: TGTGCCAGCAGCGTAGGGGAAGCGGGGCCCCTAGGCCGTCACTCCTACAATGAGCAGTTCTTC; CDR3 protein: CASSVGEAGPLGRHSYNEQFF
V gene: TRBV30; clone size: many; D gene: TRBD2; J gene: TRBJ2-7; CDR3 DNA: TGTGCCTGGAGTGTCGGGGGGGGGGCCTACGAGCAGTACTTC; CDR3 protein: CAWSVGGGAYEQYF
V gene: TRBV28; clone size: NA; D gene: TRBD1; J gene: TRBJ1-5; CDR3 DNA: TGTGCCAGCAGCCCTCGGGACAGGCGTAGCAATCAGCCCCAGCATTTT; CDR3 protein: CASSPRDRRSNQPQHF
V gene: TRBV3-1; clone size: NA; D gene: TRBD1; J gene: TRBJ1-4; CDR3 DNA: TGTGCCAGCAGGCAACAGGGGGCGCGGGTTGAAAAACTGTTTTTT; CDR3 protein: CASRQQGARVEKLFF
V gene: TRBV3-1; clone size: many; D gene: NA; J gene: TRBJ1-1; CDR3 DNA: TGTGCCAGCAGCCAGGGTCGGAGGAACACTGAAGCTTTCTTT; CDR3 protein: CASSQGRRNTEAFF
V gene: TRBV30; clone size: NA; D gene: TRBD1; J gene: TRBJ1-1; CDR3 DNA: TGTGCCTGGAGCCGGGACAGGGGATCTGAAGCTTTCTTT; CDR3 protein: CAWSRDRGSEAFF
V gene: TRBV6-2/TRBV6-3; clone size: NA; D gene: NA; J gene: TRBJ2-1; CDR3 DNA: TGTGCCAGCAGTTATCTCCCCAGGAATGAGCAGTTCTTC; CDR3 protein: CASSYLPRNEQFF
V gene: TRBV9; clone size: NA; D gene: NA; J gene: TRBJ1-4; CDR3 DNA: TGTGCCAGCAGCCCTACAGAGCAGAGACCCGAAAAACTGTTTTTT; CDR3 protein: CASSPTEQRPEKLFF
V gene: TRBV5-1; clone size: once; D gene: NA; J gene: TRBJ1-2; CDR3 DNA: TGCACCAGCAGCTTGGATAGGCAGGGGCATGGCTACACCTTC; CDR3 protein: CTSSLDRQGHGYTF
V gene: TRBV20-1; clone size: few; D gene: TRBD1; J gene: TRBJ2-7; CDR3 DNA: TGCAGTGCTAGCTGGGACAGTTACGAGCAGTACTTC; CDR3 protein: CSASWDSYEQYF
V gene: TRBV2; clone size: NA; D gene: TRBD2; J gene: TRBJ2-7; CDR3 DNA: TGTGCCAGCCAGGAGCTAGCGGGGTCCATGGGGGAGCAGTACTTC; CDR3 protein: CASQELAGSMGEQYF
V gene: TRBV11-3; clone size: NA; D gene: NA; J gene: TRBJ2-3; CDR3 DNA: TGTGCCGGCAGCTTATCTACGGACACAGATACGCAGTATTTT; CDR3 protein: CAGSLSTDTDTQYF
V gene: TRBV20-1; clone size: NA; D gene: TRBD1; J gene: TRBJ1-2; CDR3 DNA: TGCAGTGCAGGGACAGGAGCAGGCTATGGCTACACCTTC; CDR3 protein: CSAGTGAGYGYTF
V gene: TRBV19; clone size: few; D gene: NA; J gene: TRBJ1-1; CDR3 DNA: TGTGCCAGTAGCGGGAGAAGAGTGGTGAACACTGAAGCTTTCTTT; CDR3 protein: CASSGRRVVNTEAFF
V gene: TRBV12-3/TRBV12-4; clone size: NA; D gene: NA; J gene: TRBJ2-6; CDR3 DNA: TGTGCCAGCAGCATAGGACGTGAACACTCTGGGGCCAACGTCCTGACTTTC; CDR3 protein: CASSIGREHSGANVLTF
V gene: TRBV6-1; clone size: NA; D gene: TRBD1; J gene: TRBJ1-5; CDR3 DNA: TGTGCCAGCGGCCCCAGGACAGGGGGCAGCAATCAGCCCCAGCATTTT; CDR3 protein: CASGPRTGGSNQPQHF
V gene: TRBV29-1; clone size: NA; D gene: TRBD1; J gene: TRBJ2-7; CDR3 DNA: TGCAGCGTTGGGAATACCCGACAGGGGGGGCTCTACGAGCAGTGCTTC; CDR3 protein: CSVGNTRQGGLYEQCF
V gene: TRBV11-2; clone size: many; D gene: NA; J gene: TRBJ1-4; CDR3 DNA: TGTGCCAGCAGCTTAATCGAAAAACTGTTTTTT; CDR3 protein: CASSLIEKLFF
V gene: TRBV20-1; clone size: many; D gene: TRBD1; J gene: TRBJ2-1; CDR3 DNA: TGCAGTGCTGAAGACCCGGGACAGACACTTAATGAGCAGTTCTTC; CDR3 protein: CSAEDPGQTLNEQFF
V gene: TRBV12-3/TRBV12-4; clone size: NA; D gene: NA; J gene: TRBJ2-7; CDR3 DNA: TGTGCAAGCCTTAGGGAAGCCGAGCAGTACTTC; CDR3 protein: CASLREAEQYF
V gene: TRBV12-3/TRBV12-4; clone size: NA; D gene: TRBD2; J gene: TRBJ2-1; CDR3 DNA: TGTGCCAGCAGGGGTATCCGGACTAGCGGGGACAATGAGCAGTTCTTC; CDR3 protein: CASRGIRTSGDNEQFF
V gene: TRBV7-2; clone size: few; D gene: NA; J gene: TRBJ1-4; CDR3 DNA: TGTGCCAGCAGCCCAACCGGGACGGCAGCAACTAATGAAAAACTGTTTTTT; CDR3 protein: CASSPTGTAATNEKLFF
V gene: TRBV20-1; clone size: many; D gene: NA; J gene: TRBJ1-1; CDR3 DNA: TGCAGTGCTGGCGGGGGGATGAACACTGAAGCTTTCTTT; CDR3 protein: CSAGGGMNTEAFF
V gene: TRBV6-2/TRBV6-3; clone size: NA; D gene: NA; J gene: TRBJ2-2; CDR3 DNA: TGTGCCAGCAGGATTGGAAGGACCGGGGAGCTGTTTTTT; CDR3 protein: CASRIGRTGELFF
V gene: TRBV20-1; clone size: NA; D gene: NA; J gene: TRBJ1-5; CDR3 DNA: TGCAGTGCTTTTACCCAGGGGAATCAGCCCCAGCATTTT; CDR3 protein: CSAFTQGNQPQHF
V gene: TRBV19; clone size: few; D gene: NA; J gene: TRBJ1-1; CDR3 DNA: TGTGCCAGTAGTATAGCGCGGGGGACGAACACTGAAGCTTTCTTT; CDR3 protein: CASSIARGTNTEAFF
V gene: TRBV27; clone size: NA; D gene: NA; J gene: TRBJ1-3; CDR3 DNA: TGTGCCAGCAGTCCCGACGGTATCTCTGGAAACACCATATATTTT; CDR3 protein: CASSPDGISGNTIYF
V gene: TRBV5-1; clone size: many; D gene: NA; J gene: TRBJ2-3; CDR3 DNA: TGCGCCAGCAGCCTCCGACTAGCTGGGGGCGTGGGAGATACGCAGTATTTT; CDR3 protein: CASSLRLAGGVGDTQYF
V gene: TRBV7-7; clone size: few; D gene: TRBD1; J gene: TRBJ2-2; CDR3 DNA: TGTGCTAGCACCGACACCGACAGGGGGTTCACCGGGGAGCTGTTTTTT; CDR3 protein: CASTDTDRGFTGELFF
V gene: TRBV20-1; clone size: many; D gene: NA; J gene: TRBJ1-1; CDR3 DNA: TGCAGTGCCGGGGGGACTACACTATCCGAAGCTTTCTTT; CDR3 protein: CSAGGTTLSEAFF
V gene: TRBV30; clone size: many; D gene: NA; J gene: TRBJ1-2; CDR3 DNA: TGTGCCTGGAGTGCCTGGGCGGTCGAGTATGGCTACACCTTC; CDR3 protein: CAWSAWAVEYGYTF
V gene: TRBV29-1; clone size: NA; D gene: NA; J gene: TRBJ2-1; CDR3 DNA: TGCAGCGTTGTGGGGAGCACCTACAATGAGCAGTTCTTC; CDR3 protein: CSVVGSTYNEQFF
V gene: TRBV27; clone size: few; D gene: NA; J gene: TRBJ1-1; CDR3 DNA: TGTGCCAGCAGTTTAACAGGTTGGGTCACTGAAGCTTTCTTT; CDR3 protein: CASSLTGWVTEAFF
V gene: TRBV18; clone size: many; D gene: NA; J gene: TRBJ2-3; CDR3 DNA: TGTGCCAGCTCAACGCTCGGGGATACGCAGTATTTT; CDR3 protein: CASSTLGDTQYF
V gene: TRBV6-2/TRBV6-3; clone size: NA; D gene: TRBD2; J gene: TRBJ2-1; CDR3 DNA: TGTGCCAGCACCAGACTAGCGGAGGGCAATGAGCAGTTCTTC; CDR3 protein: CASTRLAEGNEQFF
V gene: TRBV18; clone size: few; D gene: NA; J gene: TRBJ2-1; CDR3 DNA: TGTGCCAGCTCACCACAGGGAGAGGGAGACACTGATGAGCAGTTCTTC; CDR3 protein: CASSPQGEGDTDEQFF
V gene: TRBV6-4; clone size: once; D gene: NA; J gene: TRBJ2-3; CDR3 DNA: TGTGCCAGCAGTCGAAGTCGTGAAGATACGCAGTATTTT; CDR3 protein: CASSRSREDTQYF
V gene: TRBV6-4; clone size: NA; D gene: NA; J gene: TRBJ1-1; CDR3 DNA: TGTGCCAGCTTATCGCCCGGGGGTGAAGCTTTCTTT; CDR3 protein: CASLSPGGEAFF
V gene: TRBV19; clone size: NA; D gene: NA; J gene: TRBJ1-6; CDR3 DNA: TGTGCCAGTAGTATAGACCTTGCGAGCTCCTATAATTCACCCCTCCACTTT; CDR3 protein: CASSIDLASSYNSPLHF
V gene: TRBV2; clone size: few; D gene: TRBD1; J gene: TRBJ1-4; CDR3 DNA: TGTGCCAGCAGGTCTGACAGGGGAGTAGGTGAAAAACTGTTTTTT; CDR3 protein: CASRSDRGVGEKLFF
V gene: TRBV12-3/TRBV12-4; clone size: NA; D gene: NA; J gene: TRBJ1-6; CDR3 DNA: TGTGCCAGCAGTTTCTATTATAATTCACCCCTCCACTTT; CDR3 protein: CASSFYYNSPLHF
V gene: TRBV2; clone size: many; D gene: TRBD2; J gene: TRBJ2-1; CDR3 DNA: TGTGCCAGCAGTGAAGCGCTTCGAGCGGGGGGGTACAATGAGCAGTTCTTC; CDR3 protein: CASSEALRAGGYNEQFF
V gene: TRBV3-1; clone size: NA; D gene: TRBD2; J gene: TRBJ2-3; CDR3 DNA: TGTGCCAGCAGCCAAGGGGCTATCCGGGGGGGCAGCCAAGATACGCAGTATTTT; CDR3 protein: CASSQGAIRGGSQDTQYF
V gene: TRBV2; clone size: NA; D gene: TRBD1; J gene: TRBJ2-7; CDR3 DNA: TGTGCCAGCAGTTTCAGGGGGACACCTCCCTACGAGCAGTACTTC; CDR3 protein: CASSFRGTPPYEQYF
V gene: TRBV6-1; clone size: NA; D gene: NA; J gene: TRBJ2-1; CDR3 DNA: TGTGCCAGCAGTGATTGGAAGGTAAACTCCTACAATGAGCAGTTCTTC; CDR3 protein: CASSDWKVNSYNEQFF
V gene: TRBV9; clone size: NA; D gene: NA; J gene: TRBJ1-1; CDR3 DNA: TGTGCCAGCAGCTCCAGTCCTACAGGGAACACTGAAGCTTTCTTT; CDR3 protein: CASSSSPTGNTEAFF
V gene: TRBV6-1; clone size: once; D gene: NA; J gene: TRBJ1-4; CDR3 DNA: TGTGCCAGCAGTACCTCTACAGGGCGCCCCACTAATGAAAAACTGTTTTTT; CDR3 protein: CASSTSTGRPTNEKLFF